Sequencing of this TCR beta chain was carried out in a study of shared clonotypes between healthy human individuals. Study observations and caveats: Even with large depth, rarefaction showed that sorted-subset sequencing was incomplete. Investigators expected sequencing depth to affect clonotype sharing among donors.

Those who donated, Caucasian adults without exception, all lived in Nashville, Tennessee. Replicate sorted-subset PCRs were loaded with around 220 ng DNA, 30,000 to 35,000 T cell genomes. Generated by immunoSEQ multiplex PCR, the TCRdb table keeps only in-frame clones and is missing some. This table has approximately 2,300,000 clones, approximately 90% appearing once. This CDR3 is built from 16 residues. Trimming cost V 7 bases and J 2 bases; bases outside gene matches: 11. The germline V gene has CDR1 WNHNN and CDR2 SYGVQD (reference sequence). A remark on this clone: Its antigen is unidentified.

The chain combines TRBV10-1 with TRBJ1-5, with 7 nucleotides matching TRBD1. This TCR derives from a man between 18 and 29 years old in good health. Some clones in this sample may be carry-over from other donors' samples. Material for sequencing was naive CD4+ T cells from PBMCs. Noted subset: CD45RA+ positively selected. CDR3 loop: CASKQWDRSRNQPQHF. In nucleotides, the CDR3 is TGCGCCAGCAAGCAATGGGACAGATCCCGCAATCAGCCCCAGCATTTT.